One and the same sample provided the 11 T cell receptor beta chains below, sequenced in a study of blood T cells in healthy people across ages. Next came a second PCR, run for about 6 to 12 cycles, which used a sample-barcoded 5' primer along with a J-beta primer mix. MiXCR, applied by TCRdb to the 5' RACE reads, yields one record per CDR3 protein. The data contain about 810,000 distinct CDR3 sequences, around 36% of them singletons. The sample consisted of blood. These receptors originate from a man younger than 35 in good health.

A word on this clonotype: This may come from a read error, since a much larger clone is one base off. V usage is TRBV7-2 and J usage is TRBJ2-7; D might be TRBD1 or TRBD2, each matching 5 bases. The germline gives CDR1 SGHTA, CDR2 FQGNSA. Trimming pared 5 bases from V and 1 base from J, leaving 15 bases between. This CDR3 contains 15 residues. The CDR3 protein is CASSPGTLESYEQYF. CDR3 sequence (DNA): TGTGCCAGCAGCCCCGGGACCCTCGAGTCCTACGAGCAGTACTTC.

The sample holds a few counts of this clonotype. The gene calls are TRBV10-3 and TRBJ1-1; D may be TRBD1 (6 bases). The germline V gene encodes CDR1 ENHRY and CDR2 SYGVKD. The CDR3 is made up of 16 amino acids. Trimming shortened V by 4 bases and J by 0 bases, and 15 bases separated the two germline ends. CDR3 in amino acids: CAISATGTLMNTEAFF. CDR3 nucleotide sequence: TGTGCCATCAGTGCTACAGGGACCCTTATGAACACTGAAGCTTTCTTT.

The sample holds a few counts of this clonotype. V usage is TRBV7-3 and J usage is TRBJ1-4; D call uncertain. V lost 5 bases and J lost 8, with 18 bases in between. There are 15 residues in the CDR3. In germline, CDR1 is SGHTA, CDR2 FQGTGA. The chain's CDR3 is CASSLCRARREKLFF. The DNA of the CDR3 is TGTGCCAGCAGCCTATGCCGGGCTCGCAGGGAAAAACTGTTTTTT.

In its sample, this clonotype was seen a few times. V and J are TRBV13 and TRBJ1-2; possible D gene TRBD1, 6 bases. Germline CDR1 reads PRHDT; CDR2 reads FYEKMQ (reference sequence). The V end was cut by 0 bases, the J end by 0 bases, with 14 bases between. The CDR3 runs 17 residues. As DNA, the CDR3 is TGTGCCAGCAGCTTAGGCCGGTCAGGGGAAGCTAACTATGGCTACACCTTC. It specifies CASSLGRSGEANYGYTF.

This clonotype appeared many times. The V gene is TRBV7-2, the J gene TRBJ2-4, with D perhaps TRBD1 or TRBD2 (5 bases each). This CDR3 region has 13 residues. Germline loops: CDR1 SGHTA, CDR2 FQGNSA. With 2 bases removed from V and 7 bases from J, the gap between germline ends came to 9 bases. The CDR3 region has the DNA TGTGCCAGCAGCTTAATCGAGGGGAACATTCAGTACTTC. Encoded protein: CASSLIEGNIQYF.

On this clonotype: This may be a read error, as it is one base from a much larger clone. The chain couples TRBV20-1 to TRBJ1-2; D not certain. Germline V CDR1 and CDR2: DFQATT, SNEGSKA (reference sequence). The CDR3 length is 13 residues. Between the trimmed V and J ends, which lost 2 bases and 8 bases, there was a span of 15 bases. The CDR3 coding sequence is TGCAGTGCTAGACTCCCAGAGGCCCTGGGCTACACCTTC. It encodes CSARLPEALGYTF.

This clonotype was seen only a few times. The CDR3 protein is CSVLASYNEQYF. The CDR3 DNA reads TGCAGCGTTCTAGCGTCCTACAATGAGCAGTACTTC. The chain joins TRBV29-1 to TRBJ2-1; TRBD2 might be the D (6 bases). TRBJ2-7 explains the end of the DNA better; the J call may be wrong. Germline V gene data show CDR1 as SQVTM and CDR2 as ANQGSEA. The CDR3 length is 12 residues.

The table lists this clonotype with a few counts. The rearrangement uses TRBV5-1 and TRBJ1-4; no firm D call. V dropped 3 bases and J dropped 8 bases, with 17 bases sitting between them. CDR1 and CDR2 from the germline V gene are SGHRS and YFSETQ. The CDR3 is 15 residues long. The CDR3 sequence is CASSSNTGLEEKLFF. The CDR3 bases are TGCGCCAGCAGCTCCAACACGGGATTGGAGGAAAAACTGTTTTTT.

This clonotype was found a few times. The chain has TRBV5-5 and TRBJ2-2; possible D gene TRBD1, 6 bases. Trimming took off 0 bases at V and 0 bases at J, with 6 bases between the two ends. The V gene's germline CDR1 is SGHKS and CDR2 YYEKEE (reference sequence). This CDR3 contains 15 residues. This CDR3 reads CASSLEGANTGELFF. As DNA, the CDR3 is TGTGCCAGCAGCTTGGAGGGGGCGAACACCGGGGAGCTGTTTTTT.

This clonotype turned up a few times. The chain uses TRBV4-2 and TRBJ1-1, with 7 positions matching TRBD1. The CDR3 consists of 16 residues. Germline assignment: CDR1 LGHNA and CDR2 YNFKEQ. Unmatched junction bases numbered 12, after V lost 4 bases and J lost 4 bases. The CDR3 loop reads CASSLRQGTEGTEAFF. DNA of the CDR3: TGTGCCAGCAGCCTTCGACAGGGCACAGAGGGCACTGAAGCTTTCTTT.

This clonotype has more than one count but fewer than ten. CDR3 in amino acids: CASSPSRSGPYNEQYF. The CDR3 region has the DNA TGTGCCAGCAGTCCCTCGCGCTCCGGACCCTACAATGAGCAGTACTTC. The J gene is TRBJ2-7, the V gene TRBV6-5; no firm D call. The CDR3 sequence is 16 residues long. Trimming took 5 bases from V and 7 from J, leaving 24 bases between them. The germline V gene has CDR1 MNHEY and CDR2 SVGAGI.